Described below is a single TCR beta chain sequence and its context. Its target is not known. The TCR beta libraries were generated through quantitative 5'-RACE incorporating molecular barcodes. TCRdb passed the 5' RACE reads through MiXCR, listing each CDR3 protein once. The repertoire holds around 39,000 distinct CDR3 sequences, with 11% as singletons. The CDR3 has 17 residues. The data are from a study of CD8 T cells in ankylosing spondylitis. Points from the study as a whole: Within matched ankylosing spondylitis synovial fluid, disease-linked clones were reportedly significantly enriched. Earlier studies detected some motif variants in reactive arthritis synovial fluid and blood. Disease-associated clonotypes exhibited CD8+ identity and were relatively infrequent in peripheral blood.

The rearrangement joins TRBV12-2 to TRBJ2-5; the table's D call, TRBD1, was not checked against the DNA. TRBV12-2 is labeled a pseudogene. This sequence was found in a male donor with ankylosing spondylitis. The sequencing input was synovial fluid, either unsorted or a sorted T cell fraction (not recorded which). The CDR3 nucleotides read TGTGCAAGTCGCTTAGCGGGGGACAGGGGCCAGCAAGAGACCCAGTACTTC. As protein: CASRLAGDRGQQETQYF.